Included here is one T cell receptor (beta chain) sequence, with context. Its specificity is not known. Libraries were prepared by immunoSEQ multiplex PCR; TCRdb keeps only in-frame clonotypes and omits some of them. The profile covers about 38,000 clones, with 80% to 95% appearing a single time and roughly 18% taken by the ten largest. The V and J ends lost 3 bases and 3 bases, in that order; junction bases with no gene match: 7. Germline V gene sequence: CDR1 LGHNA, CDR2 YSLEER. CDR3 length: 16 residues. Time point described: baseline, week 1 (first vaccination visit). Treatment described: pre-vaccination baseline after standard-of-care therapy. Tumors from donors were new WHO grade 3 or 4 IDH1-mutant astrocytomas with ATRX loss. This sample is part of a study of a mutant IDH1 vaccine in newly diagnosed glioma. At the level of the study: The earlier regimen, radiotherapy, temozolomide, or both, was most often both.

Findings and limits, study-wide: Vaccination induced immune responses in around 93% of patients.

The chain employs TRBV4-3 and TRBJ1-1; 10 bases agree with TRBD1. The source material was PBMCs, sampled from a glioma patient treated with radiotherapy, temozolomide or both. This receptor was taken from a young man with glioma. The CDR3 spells CASSHGRQGADTEAFF. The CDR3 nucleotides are TGCGCCAGCAGCCACGGAAGACAGGGGGCAGACACTGAAGCTTTCTTT.